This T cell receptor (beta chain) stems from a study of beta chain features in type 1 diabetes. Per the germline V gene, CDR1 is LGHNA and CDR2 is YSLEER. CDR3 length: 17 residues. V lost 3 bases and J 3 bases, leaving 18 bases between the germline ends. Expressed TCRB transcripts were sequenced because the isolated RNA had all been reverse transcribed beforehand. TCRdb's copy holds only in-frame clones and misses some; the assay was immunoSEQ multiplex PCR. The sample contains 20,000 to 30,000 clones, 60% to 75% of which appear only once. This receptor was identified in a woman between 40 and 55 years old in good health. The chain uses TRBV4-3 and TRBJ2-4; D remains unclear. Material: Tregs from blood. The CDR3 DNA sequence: TGCGCCAGCAGCCAGACGGAGACCCAAATGGGCAAAAACATTCAGTACTTC. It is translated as CASSQTETQMGKNIQYF.